A selection of T cell receptor beta chains follows, all from one sample in a study of blood T cell repertoires in COVID-19. The assay was immunoSEQ multiplex PCR, and TCRdb's table has in-frame clones only and misses some. The sample lists some 95,000 clones, around 93% occurring once. Sequencing used peripheral blood. The receptors were sampled from a human donor with active COVID-19. The donor label of this sample is uncertain. Each CDR3 is given with its conserved first and last residue. Each record gives: CDR3 DNA, CDR3 protein, J gene, D gene, V gene, clone size. D genes are given only for firm matches. Clone size is not always given. Where it is, it says once, few, many or a class for expanded clones.

DNA: TGTGCCAGCAGCATACTTCAGGGCTCGACCACTGAAGCTTTCTTT
CDR3: CASSILQGSTTEAFF
J: TRBJ1-1
D: -
V: TRBV6-5
size: -

DNA: TGTGCCAGCAGCTACCAAGGGGCTCAGCCCCAGCATTTT
CDR3: CASSYQGAQPQHF
J: TRBJ1-5
D: -
V: TRBV7-2
size: -

DNA: TGTGCCAGCAGCCCCTATTGTTTCGGGGAGCTGTTTTTT
CDR3: CASSPYCFGELFF
J: TRBJ2-2
D: -
V: TRBV12-1
size: -

DNA: TGTGCCAGCAGCTTGGACCTCACAGGGGGCGGGGAGGTCCAGTACTTC
CDR3: CASSLDLTGGGEVQYF
J: TRBJ2-5
D: TRBD1
V: TRBV5-4
size: -

DNA: TGCGCCAGCAGCCCCCCCGCGGGGGGCCTTAATGAAAAACTGTTTTTT
CDR3: CASSPPAGGLNEKLFF
J: TRBJ1-4
D: -
V: TRBV4-1
size: -

DNA: TGTGCCAGCAGACCTAGCGGGGGGGCCTTCAATGAGCAGTTCTTC
CDR3: CASRPSGGAFNEQFF
J: TRBJ2-1
D: TRBD2
V: TRBV3-1/TRBV3-2
size: -

DNA: TGTGCCAGCAGCTTAGCGCCGGGACAGGGTTACAATGAGCAGTTCTTC
CDR3: CASSLAPGQGYNEQFF
J: TRBJ2-1
D: TRBD1
V: TRBV7-2
size: -

DNA: TGTGCCACCAGCAGAGATAGGGGGTCCGATCCGGCGGGCTACACCTTC
CDR3: CATSRDRGSDPAGYTF
J: TRBJ1-2
D: -
V: TRBV15
size: -

DNA: TGTGCCAGCAGCCCGACTGGGACAAGCTACGAGCAGTACTTC
CDR3: CASSPTGTSYEQYF
J: TRBJ2-7
D: -
V: TRBV5-5
size: -

DNA: TGCGCCAGCAGCTCGACGTGGACTAGCGGGGGAGAGGGTGAGCAGTTCTTC
CDR3: CASSSTWTSGGEGEQFF
J: TRBJ2-1
D: TRBD2
V: TRBV5-1
size: -

DNA: TGTGCCATCAGTGGGGGGCTTGGGGAAAAACTGTTTTTT
CDR3: CAISGGLGEKLFF
J: TRBJ1-4
D: -
V: TRBV10-3
size: -

DNA: TGTGCCAGCAGCCAAGAATCAAAGGGGATCGGGGAGCTGTTTTTT
CDR3: CASSQESKGIGELFF
J: TRBJ2-2
D: -
V: TRBV3-1/TRBV3-2
size: -

DNA: TGCGCCAGCAGCTTGACTAGCGATGGTACCGGGGAGCTGTTTTTT
CDR3: CASSLTSDGTGELFF
J: TRBJ2-2
D: TRBD2
V: TRBV5-1
size: -

DNA: TGTGCCAGCAGCCAACAGCATCACTCAATGATTGTGCAGTTCTTC
CDR3: CASSQQHHSMIVQFF
J: TRBJ2-1
D: -
V: TRBV2
size: -

DNA: TGTGCCAGCAGGGTCAGTGGAGGGGTACTCCAAGAGACCCAGTACTTC
CDR3: CASRVSGGVLQETQYF
J: TRBJ2-5
D: -
V: TRBV2
size: few

DNA: TGTGCCAGCAGCGTGGGACTAGCGGGCACAGATACGCAGTATTTT
CDR3: CASSVGLAGTDTQYF
J: TRBJ2-3
D: TRBD2
V: TRBV9
size: -

DNA: TGTGCCAGCAGCAACGGACTAGCGGGGCCAGAGACCCAGTACTTC
CDR3: CASSNGLAGPETQYF
J: TRBJ2-5
D: TRBD2
V: TRBV5-4
size: once

DNA: TGTGCCAGCTCACCCCTGGAGACAGGGGGCAACACTGAAGCTTTCTTT
CDR3: CASSPLETGGNTEAFF
J: TRBJ1-1
D: TRBD1
V: TRBV18
size: once

DNA: TGTGCCAGCAGCTTAGTCCGGGGTAGCAGAGAGACCCAGTACTTC
CDR3: CASSLVRGSRETQYF
J: TRBJ2-5
D: -
V: TRBV11-2
size: -

DNA: TGTGCCAGTAGTAGGACCCTCGAGCGGGGCTCCTACGAGCAGTACTTC
CDR3: CASSRTLERGSYEQYF
J: TRBJ2-7
D: TRBD2
V: TRBV19
size: -

DNA: TGTGCCAGCAGCTCCTCGCCGGGGGGCGATGAGACCCAGTACTTC
CDR3: CASSSSPGGDETQYF
J: TRBJ2-5
D: -
V: TRBV7-3
size: -

DNA: TGTGCCAGCAGCGTGGACCCGGGACAGGGGTCCTACGAGCAGTACTTC
CDR3: CASSVDPGQGSYEQYF
J: TRBJ2-7
D: TRBD1
V: TRBV9
size: -